Presented here are 32 T cell receptor beta chains from one specimen sequenced in a study of identical twins. TCRdb re-called the 5' RACE reads with MiXCR, one entry per CDR3 protein. This sample has around 340,000 distinct CDR3 sequences; 9% to 15% occur once, and the top ten carry approximately 7.9%. These sequences were also reported in another study, on yellow fever vaccine responses in identical twins.

Sequencing used CD8+ T cells sorted from blood. The receptor set was obtained from a woman under 30 in good health.

This clonotype was seen at least ten times. This chain uses TRBV27 with TRBJ1-5, with unresolved D. The CDR3 covers 13 residues. Germline-derived CDR1 and CDR2 are MNHEY and SMNVEV (reference sequence). Deletions cut 2 bases from V and 6 bases from J, with 8 bases between. CDR3 DNA: TGTGCCAGCAGTTTAGGGGAATTTCAGCCCCAGCATTTT. Translated: CASSLGEFQPQHF.

This chain joins TRBV24-1 and TRBJ1-2; 9 bases align to TRBD1. The CDR3 consists of 14 residues. CDR1 KGHDR and CDR2 SFDVKD come from the germline V gene. V lost 4 bases to trimming and J lost 7 bases; unmatched junction nucleotides: 6. The CDR3 sequence is CATSEGQGIFGYTF. The CDR3 bases are TGTGCCACCAGTGAAGGACAGGGGATTTTTGGCTACACCTTC.

This clonotype was counted only a few times. The V gene is TRBV2, the J gene TRBJ1-5; unclear D gene. This CDR3 contains 15 residues. The germline gives CDR1 SNHLY, CDR2 FYNNEI. V was cut by 4 bases and J by 5 bases, with 15 bases left in between. This CDR3 reads CASSAEQPVYQPQHF. As DNA, the CDR3 is TGTGCCAGCAGTGCGGAACAACCGGTCTATCAGCCCCAGCATTTT.

This clonotype was observed many times. This chain joins TRBV20-1 and TRBJ2-7; TRBD1 agrees at 9 bases. The CDR3 runs 14 residues. The V gene's germline CDR1 is DFQATT and CDR2 SNEGSKA (reference sequence). The trim removed 6 bases at V and 2 bases at J, leaving 8 bases unmatched. In DNA, the CDR3 is TGCAGTGCGAAGGGACAGGGATATACCTACGAGCAGTACGTC. Protein sequence: CSAKGQGYTYEQYV.

The rearrangement joins TRBV4-2 to TRBJ1-1; D perhaps matches TRBD1 (5 bases). The CDR3 spans 12 residues. Germline loops: CDR1 LGHNA, CDR2 YNFKEQ. V was pared by 0 bases and J by 11 bases, with 10 bases between. CDR3 amino acids: CASSQEDKVAFF. The DNA of the CDR3 is TGTGCCAGCAGCCAAGAGGACAAGGTTGCTTTCTTT.

In this sample, this clonotype turned up a few times. V and J are TRBV7-6 and TRBJ1-1; D is undetermined. The V end lost 5 bases, the J end lost 5 bases, and 12 bases lay between the germline ends. Germline CDR1 SGHVS, CDR2 FNYEAQ. The CDR3 totals 13 residues. In nucleotides, the CDR3 is TGTGCCAGCAGCCCGACGGAGTGGACTGAAGCTTTCTTT. Translation gives CASSPTEWTEAFF.

The V call is TRBV11-2, the J call TRBJ2-6, with D perhaps assigned TRBD1 or TRBD2 (5 bases each). CDR1 SGHAT and CDR2 FQNNGV come from the germline V gene. This CDR3 has 19 residues. Deletions cut 5 bases from V and 0 bases from J, with 20 bases between. DNA of the CDR3: TGTGCCAGCAGCCCCCTCTCTCTGGGACGGTTCTCTGGGGCCAACGTCCTGACTTTC. Its protein product is CASSPLSLGRFSGANVLTF.

There are a few counts of this clonotype. J is TRBJ2-1 and V is TRBV7-9; TRBD2 agrees at 11 bases. The CDR3 runs 16 residues. With 5 bases clipped from V and 7 bases from J, the junction kept 10 bases outside the gene matches. Germline V gives CDR1 SEHNR, CDR2 FQNEAQ (reference sequence). The CDR3 protein is CASSPRLAGSENEQFF. CDR3 in DNA: TGTGCCAGCAGCCCGCGACTAGCGGGGAGTGAGAATGAGCAGTTCTTC.

This clonotype was seen a few times. The chain has TRBV6-1 and TRBJ2-7, with D unresolved. V was pared by 2 bases and J by 0 bases, with 14 bases between. There are 16 residues in the CDR3. Germline V lookup: CDR1 MNHNS, CDR2 SASEGT. The DNA of the CDR3 is TGTGCCAGCAGTGAACGGGCTCAGCACCCCTCCTACGAGCAGTACTTC. Translated, it gives CASSERAQHPSYEQYF.

This clonotype has just a few counts. The rearrangement uses TRBV13 and TRBJ2-6; 7 bases line up with TRBD1. V lost 2 bases, J lost 4 bases, and 5 bases stayed unmatched. CDR3 length: 16 amino acids. Germline CDR1 reads PRHDT; CDR2 reads FYEKMQ (reference sequence). The CDR3 region is CASSLRGGTGANVLTF. CDR3 coding DNA: TGTGCCAGCAGCTTAAGAGGGGGCACCGGGGCCAACGTCCTGACTTTC.

The chain links TRBV27 to TRBJ2-7, with 9 bases that match TRBD1. CDR1 is MNHEY, CDR2 SMNVEV, per germline (reference sequence). With V trimmed by 8 bases and J by 6 bases, 17 bases remained unmatched. The CDR3 extends over 16 amino acids. CDR3 nucleotides: TGTGCCAGCTTGGGCGAGGGACAGGGTTTTCGGGTCGAGCAGTACGTC. Encoded protein: CASLGEGQGFRVEQYV.

This clonotype was seen more than once but under ten times. V usage is TRBV27 and J usage is TRBJ2-1, with 9 bases matching TRBD1. Germline trimming cut 5 bases from V and 9 bases from J; bases unmatched to any gene: 11. CDR3 length: 15 residues. Germline-derived CDR1 and CDR2 are MNHEY and SMNVEV (reference sequence). CDR3 amino acids: CASSRLRQGVVEQFF. CDR3 in DNA: TGTGCCAGCAGTAGGCTCCGACAGGGGGTGGTTGAGCAGTTCTTC.

The table lists this clonotype with a few counts. The DNA is omitted, as the CDR3 cannot be located on it reliably, and the CDR3 follows TCRdb's listing. The CDR3 protein is CARFHSGGTPGSCFF. The V call is TRBV23-1, the J call TRBJ2-2; TRBD1 is the table's D call and was not checked against the DNA. TRBV23-1 is an ORF, with its function uncertain. Termini included, the CDR3 measures 15 amino acids.

Ten or more counts support this clonotype. The chain combines TRBV15 with TRBJ2-1; D possibly corresponds to TRBD2 (6 bases). This CDR3 region has 15 residues. CDR1 is LNHNV and CDR2 is YYDKDF in the germline V gene (reference sequence). V lost 0 bases and J 9 bases, leaving 15 bases between the germline ends. In nucleotides, the CDR3 is TGTGCCACCAGCAGAGACGACCCTAGCGTCGCTGAGCAGTTCTTC. Translation gives CATSRDDPSVAEQFF. The whole variable domain, filled in from reference TRBV15 and TRBJ2-1, reads DAMVIQNPRYQVTQFGKPVTLSCSQTLNHNVMYWYQQKSSQAPKLLFHYYDKDFNNEADTPDNFQSRRPNTSFCFLDIRSPGLGDTAMYLCATSRDDPSVAEQFFGPGTRLTVL.

The chain has TRBV25-1 and TRBJ2-5; D might be TRBD1 or TRBD2, each matching 6 bases. Germline V gives CDR1 MGHDK, CDR2 SYGVNS. This CDR3 region has 15 residues. V was trimmed by 6 bases and J by 0 bases, leaving 14 bases between them. The CDR3 reads CASRPSGANQETQYF. CDR3 DNA sequence: TGTGCCAGCAGGCCCTCGGGGGCGAACCAAGAGACCCAGTACTTC.

This clonotype was counted between two and nine times. The V call is TRBV20-1, the J call TRBJ2-3, with D perhaps matching TRBD1 or TRBD2 (5 bases each). Germline CDR1 reads DFQATT; CDR2 reads SNEGSKA (reference sequence). Deletions cut 6 bases from V and 4 bases from J, with 8 bases between. The CDR3 totals 11 residues. CDR3 bases: TGCAGTGCGCTGGGGGCAGATACGCAGTATTTT. Residues: CSALGADTQYF.

The sample holds a few counts of this clonotype. This sequence joins TRBV28 and TRBJ2-1, with TRBD2 identical over 11 bases. CDR1 MDHEN and CDR2 SYDVKM come from the germline V gene. After removal of 3 bases from V and 9 bases from J, the junction contained 10 bases not matched to a gene. CDR3 length: 16 amino acids. CDR3 coding DNA: TGTGCCAGCAGTTTGGCTTCGTCTAGCGGGAGGTCTGAGCAGTTCTTC. Its protein product is CASSLASSSGRSEQFF. Based on the CDR3 plus reference TRBV28 and TRBJ2-1, the full variable domain is DVKVTQSSRYLVKRTGEKVFLECVQDMDHENMFWYRQDPGLGLRLIYFSYDVKMKEKGDIPEGYSVSREKKERFSLILESASTNQTSMYLCASSLASSSGRSEQFFGPGTRLTVL.

The V call is TRBV20-1, the J call TRBJ2-1, with a possible D match to TRBD2 (6 bases). Germline-derived CDR1 and CDR2 are DFQATT and SNEGSKA (reference sequence). V was cut by 4 bases and J by 2 bases, with 12 bases left in between. The CDR3 is 14 residues long. The CDR3 DNA sequence: TGCAGTGCTAAGCCGGGACTCACCTACAATGAGCAGTTCTTC. Its translation is CSAKPGLTYNEQFF.

The chain is built from TRBV7-9 and TRBJ2-3; D unresolved. Germline V lookup: CDR1 SEHNR, CDR2 FQNEAQ (reference sequence). Trimming took 5 bases from V and 2 from J, leaving 5 bases between them. This CDR3 region has 12 residues. The CDR3: CASSILTDTQYF. The CDR3 DNA follows: TGTGCCAGCAGCATACTCACAGATACGCAGTATTTT. The variable domain in full, with the rest retrieved from reference TRBV7-9 and TRBJ2-3, is DTGVSQNPRHKITKRGQNVTFRCDPISEHNRLYWYRQTLGQGPEFLTYFQNEAQLEKSRLLSDRFSAERPKGSFSTLEIQRTEQGDSAMYLCASSILTDTQYFGPGTRLTVL.

The gene calls are TRBV11-2 and TRBJ2-1; no clear D. V lost 0 bases, J lost 5 bases, and 11 bases lay in between. Germline CDR1 reads SGHAT; CDR2 reads FQNNGV. The CDR3 consists of 15 residues. Written as DNA, the CDR3 is TGTGCCAGCAGCTTAGACTGGCTAGTGGACAATGAGCAGTTCTTC. Residues: CASSLDWLVDNEQFF.

This clonotype turned up a few times. The chain couples TRBV12-3 or TRBV12-4 to TRBJ2-3; TRBD2 matches 10 bases. After removal of 6 bases from V and 6 bases from J, the junction contained 6 bases not matched to a gene. The length of the CDR3 is 14 residues. The CDR3 nucleotides read TGTGCCAGCAGCGTAGCGGGGGGTCGGGATACGCAGTATTTT. Protein: CASSVAGGRDTQYF.

In its sample, this clonotype was seen many times. The chain has TRBV12-3 or TRBV12-4 and TRBJ2-7, with 7 positions matching TRBD2. Trimming cost V 6 bases and J 2 bases; bases outside gene matches: 19. The CDR3 has 18 amino acids. The CDR3 loop reads CASSSPPPTSRPTYEQYF. The CDR3 coding sequence is TGTGCCAGCAGCTCACCACCTCCGACTAGCAGACCAACCTACGAGCAGTACTTC.

This clonotype was counted only a few times. The chain links TRBV15 to TRBJ2-7, with TRBD2 as a possible D gene (6 bases). CDR3 length equals 13 residues. Trimming took 0 bases from V and 5 from J, leaving 8 bases between them. Germline V gene sequence: CDR1 LNHNV, CDR2 YYDKDF (reference sequence). The CDR3 coding sequence is TGTGCCACCAGCAGAGACAGGAGGGACGAGCAGTACGTC. Protein: CATSRDRRDEQYV.

This clonotype showed up many times. The gene calls are TRBV12-3 or TRBV12-4 and TRBJ1-1; D is unresolved. The CDR3 sequence is 13 residues long. V lost 6 bases, J lost 5 bases, and 13 bases lay in between. CDR3 amino acids: CASSLGFRTEAFF. The CDR3 DNA sequence: TGTGCCAGCAGCCTCGGGTTTAGGACTGAAGCTTTCTTT.

The rearrangement joins TRBV5-1 to TRBJ2-3; 8 nucleotides align to TRBD1. Germline lookup yields CDR1 SGHRS and CDR2 YFSETQ. V gave up 4 bases and J gave up 2 bases; unmatched junction bases: 9. The CDR3 runs to 16 residues. CDR3 nucleotides: TGCGCCAGCAGCCTACCCGGGACAGGCGACACAGATACGCAGTATTTT. Its protein product is CASSLPGTGDTDTQYF.

The rearrangement uses TRBV6-1 and TRBJ2-3; D might be TRBD1 (5 bases). Germline lookup yields CDR1 MNHNS and CDR2 SASEGT. The CDR3 runs 13 residues. Trimming stripped 5 bases from V and 14 bases from J, with 20 bases between. This CDR3 reads CASSRPNDRYRYF. CDR3 in DNA: TGTGCCAGCAGTAGGCCGAACGACAGATACCGGTATTTT.

The rearrangement uses TRBV12-3 or TRBV12-4 and TRBJ2-1, with D maybe TRBD2 (5 bases). CDR3 length: 13 amino acids. Trimming removed 5 bases at V and 6 bases at J, with 11 bases between. As DNA, the CDR3 is TGTGCCAGCAGTCCCACTAGGTTCAATGAGCAGTTCTTC. This sequence encodes CASSPTRFNEQFF.

V is TRBV5-6 and J is TRBJ2-5, with TRBD2 matching over 13 bases. Trimming removed 4 bases from V and 4 bases from J; junction bases left unmatched: 10. Germline V gene sequence: CDR1 SGHDT, CDR2 YYEEEE. The CDR3 runs to 17 residues. CDR3 nucleotides: TGTGCCAGCAGCCCCACCGGGACTAGCGGGGTTGGAGAGACCCAGTACTTC. It encodes CASSPTGTSGVGETQYF.

The chain has TRBV27 and TRBJ2-7; 7 nucleotides align to TRBD2. In germline, CDR1 is MNHEY, CDR2 SMNVEV (reference sequence). With 5 bases clipped from V and 0 bases from J, the junction kept 1 base outside the gene matches. The CDR3 contains 13 residues. CDR3 DNA: TGTGCCAGCAGTAAGCGGGGCTCCTACGAGCAGTACTTC. Its translation is CASSKRGSYEQYF.

The rearrangement uses TRBV6-5 and TRBJ2-1; D unclear. This CDR3 has 14 amino acids. In germline, CDR1 is MNHEY, CDR2 SVGAGI. V lost 0 bases and J lost 5, with 8 bases in between. The CDR3 reads CASSYSLGNNEQFF. The DNA for the CDR3 is TGTGCCAGCAGTTACTCGTTAGGTAACAATGAGCAGTTCTTC.

This clonotype has a handful of counts. The chain has TRBV27 and TRBJ2-7; no reliable D call. Germline CDR1 reads MNHEY; CDR2 reads SMNVEV (reference sequence). The CDR3 length is 15 residues. The V gene lost 1 base and the J gene lost 3 bases, with 13 bases spanning the gap. The CDR3 reads CASSLYAGPSYEQYF. In nucleotides, the CDR3 is TGTGCCAGCAGTTTATATGCCGGGCCGAGCTACGAGCAGTACTTC.

This chain links TRBV24-1 with TRBJ2-1; 7 bases are a match to TRBD1. Germline V gene sequence: CDR1 KGHDR, CDR2 SFDVKD. CDR3 length: 15 amino acids. After removal of 4 bases from V and 3 bases from J, the junction contained 5 bases not matched to a gene. The CDR3 sequence is CATSDPRQGYNEQFF. CDR3 sequence (DNA): TGTGCCACCAGTGACCCTAGACAGGGCTACAATGAGCAGTTCTTC.